Included here is one T cell receptor beta chain sequence, with context. Original data processing: Amplification of reference gene primers was used by the study to estimate nucleated cell counts. Clones were read by immunoSEQ multiplex PCR, and TCRdb kept only the in-frame ones, dropping some. V and J calls plus clone size are reproduced from that table; the DNA served to infer D and trimming. The table has about 80,000 clones, roughly 80% seen once; the top ten hold about a third. This CDR3 spans 13 amino acids. The V gene lost 5 bases and the J gene lost 3 bases, with 10 bases spanning the gap. The germline gives CDR1 SGHTA, CDR2 FQGTGA. The sample originates from a study of blood T cell repertoires in COVID-19. Study overall: The samples span acute and convalescent COVID-19 from the United States, Italy and Spain. Sources were T cells, B-cell-depleted T cells, or PBMCs; the material itself was cDNA or gDNA.

The sequencing input was peripheral blood. This sequence joins TRBV7-3 and TRBJ2-5; tentative D call: TRBD2 (5 bases). The sequence was collected from a woman in her sixties or seventies with acute or convalescent COVID-19. The CDR3, as DNA: TGTGCCAGCAGCGTTACGAGGGAAGAGACCCAGTACTTC. Protein product: CASSVTREETQYF.